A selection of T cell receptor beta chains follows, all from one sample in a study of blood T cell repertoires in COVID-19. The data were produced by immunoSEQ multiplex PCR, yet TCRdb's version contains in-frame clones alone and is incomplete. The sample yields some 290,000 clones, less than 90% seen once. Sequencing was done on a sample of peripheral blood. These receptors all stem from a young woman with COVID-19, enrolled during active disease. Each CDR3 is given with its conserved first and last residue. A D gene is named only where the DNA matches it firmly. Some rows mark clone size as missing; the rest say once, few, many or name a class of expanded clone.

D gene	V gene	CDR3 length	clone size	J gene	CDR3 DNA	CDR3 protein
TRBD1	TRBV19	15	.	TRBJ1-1	TGTGCCAGTAGTATATGGGGACAGGGACTCACTGAAGCTTTCTTT	CASSIWGQGLTEAFF
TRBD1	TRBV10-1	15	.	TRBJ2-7	TGCGCCAGCAGTTCAGGACAGGGGACTTCCAACGAGCAGTACTTC	CASSSGQGTSNEQYF
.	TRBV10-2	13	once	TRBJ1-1	TGCGCCAGCAACCTCAGGGGCGACGGTGAAGCTTTCTTT	CASNLRGDGEAFF
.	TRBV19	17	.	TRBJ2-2	TGTGCCAGTGGCTCCCCCCACGAGTCCTGGAGCACCGGGGAGCTGTTTTTT	CASGSPHESWSTGELFF
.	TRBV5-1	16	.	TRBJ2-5	TGCGCCAGCAGCTTGGTGGGATCGCCGGGACAAGAGACCCAGTACTTC	CASSLVGSPGQETQYF
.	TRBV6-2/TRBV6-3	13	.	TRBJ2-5	TGTGCCAGCAGTTATGAGGTACAAGAGACCCAGTACTTC	CASSYEVQETQYF
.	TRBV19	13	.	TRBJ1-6	TGTGCCAGTTCGGATCAGGGTAATTCACCCCTCCACTTT	CASSDQGNSPLHF
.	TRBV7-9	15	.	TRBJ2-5	TGTGCCAGCAGCTTAGATCAGGGGAGTAGGGAGACCCAGTACTTC	CASSLDQGSRETQYF
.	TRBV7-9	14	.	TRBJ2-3	TGTGCCAGCAGCTTAGCGTGGGTCGGGGATACGCAGTATTTT	CASSLAWVGDTQYF
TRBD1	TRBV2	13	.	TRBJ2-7	TGTGCCAGCAGTTGGGGACAGATCTACGAGCAGTACTTC	CASSWGQIYEQYF
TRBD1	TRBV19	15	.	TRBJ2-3	TGTGCCAGTTCGCCGGGACAGGGGGCGCAAGATACGCAGTATTTT	CASSPGQGAQDTQYF
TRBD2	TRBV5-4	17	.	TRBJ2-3	TGTGCCAGCAGCCCCGGGACTAGCGGGGGGGTCACAGATACGCAGTATTTT	CASSPGTSGGVTDTQYF